This TCR beta chain was observed in a study of cytomegalovirus exposure and HLA in healthy donors. General study results and limits: Cytomegalovirus association was assigned to 170 or so TCR beta chains. For most TCR beta V segments, an earlier analysis put the productive rate at about 87% or about 30% of the time. When the data were analyzed later, several of the most significant clusters appeared to be linked to common viral pathogens. CMV serostatus was the sole immune exposure data available.

As to this clone: The antigen is undetermined.

Trimming removed 2 bases from V and 7 bases from J; junction bases left unmatched: 10. CDR1 is MGHRA and CDR2 is YSYEKL in the germline V gene. The CDR3 extends over 16 amino acids. A multiplex PCR was run with 60 Vbeta primers and 13 Jbeta primers. This table comes from immunoSEQ multiplex PCR, and its TCRdb copy is limited to in-frame clones, with some not included. The sample consists of approximately 97,000 clones, around 60% of them appearing once. The chain links TRBV4-1 to TRBJ2-1; 8 positions agree with TRBD2. Sequenced sample: PBMCs. The source is a human donor in good health. The CDR3 nucleotides read TGCGCCAGCAGCCAACGACGGGAGGGGGGTACGAATGAGCAGTTCTTC. Encoded protein: CASSQRREGGTNEQFF.